What follows are 4 T cell receptor beta chains derived from one specimen sequenced in a study of blood T cells in healthy people across ages. A J-beta primer mix and a sample-barcoded 5' primer were used in a second PCR of about 6 to 12 cycles. TCRdb redid the calling of the 5' RACE reads with MiXCR, one entry per CDR3 protein. This table holds roughly 1.7 million distinct CDR3 sequences, almost 35% found once. The material sequenced was blood. The receptors were gathered from a woman between 25 and 40 years old in good health.

This clonotype came up many times. The genes are TRBV7-9 and TRBJ2-7; D possibly matches TRBD1 or TRBD2 (5 bases each). Trimming removed 0 bases from V and 2 bases from J, with 17 bases in between. The CDR3 spans 17 residues. CDR1 is SEHNR and CDR2 is FQNEAQ in the germline V gene (reference sequence). The CDR3 loop is CASSLASAGTVAYEQYF. In DNA form, the CDR3 reads TGTGCCAGCAGCTTAGCGTCAGCCGGGACGGTCGCCTACGAGCAGTACTTC.

This clonotype was detected a few times. The chain carries TRBV20-1 and TRBJ1-6, with D possibly TRBD1 on 5 matching bases. Germline-derived CDR1 and CDR2 are DFQATT and SNEGSKA (reference sequence). The CDR3 sequence is 14 residues long. V lost 6 bases and J 6 bases, leaving 15 bases between the germline ends. CDR3 nucleotides: TGCAGTGCCCCGGGGCCTTCTCTTAATTCACCCCTCCACTTT. Translated, it gives CSAPGPSLNSPLHF.

CDR3 bases: TGTGCCAGTAGGCTAGCGGGGGGCGAAAAGACCCAGTACTTC. Its protein product is CASRLAGGEKTQYF. The chain joins TRBV2 to TRBJ2-5, with 11 bases identical to TRBD2. CDR3 size: 14 residues. The germline gives CDR1 SNHLY, CDR2 FYNNEI. The V and J ends lost 9 bases and 6 bases, in that order; junction bases with no gene match: 9. The variable domain in full, with the rest retrieved from reference TRBV2 and TRBJ2-5, is EPEVTQTPSHQVTQMGQEVILRCVPISNHLYFYWYRQILGQKVEFLVSFYNNEISEKSEIFDDQFSVERPDGSNFTLKIRSTKLEDSAMYFCASRLAGGEKTQYFGPGTRLLVL.

The chain has TRBV7-8 and TRBJ2-7; 7 nucleotides align to TRBD2. Losses at the gene ends were 2 bases for V and 0 bases for J; bases not matched to a gene: 4. There are 15 residues in the CDR3. The germline gives CDR1 SGHVS, CDR2 FQNEAQ. For the CDR3, the DNA is TGTGCCAGCAGCTTACTAACTAGCGACTCCTACGAGCAGTACTTC. Amino acid sequence: CASSLLTSDSYEQYF.